This TCR beta chain is from a study of blood T cell repertoires in COVID-19. Profiled with immunoSEQ multiplex PCR; TCRdb holds only in-frame clones, not every one. The data hold about 240,000 clones, with 85% observed a single time. CDR1 and CDR2 from the germline V gene are SGHNT and YYREEE (reference sequence). V lost 2 bases to trimming and J lost 7 bases; unmatched junction nucleotides: 8. This CDR3 is 16 amino acids long. The specimen sequenced was peripheral blood. The sequence derives from a woman aged 60 to 75 with active or convalescent COVID-19. The chain links TRBV5-4 to TRBJ2-1; 11 bases line up with TRBD2. The CDR3 DNA sequence: TGTGCCAGCAGCTTAGGTAGCGGGAGGGCCGGGAATGAGCAGTTCTTC. Residues: CASSLGSGRAGNEQFF.